Described below is a single T cell receptor (beta chain) sequence and its context. The source of the sample is a study of blood T cell dynamics during melanoma immunotherapy. Background on the study: Metastatic melanoma patients received first-line pembrolizumab or nivolumab plus ipilimumab.

This CDR3 region has 14 residues. Germline CDR1 LNHNV, CDR2 YYDKDF (reference sequence). Trimming took 1 base from V and 6 from J, leaving 10 bases between them. Time point given: week 3, after first cycle of checkpoint inhibitor. Blood was drawn before treatment and at week 3 after checkpoint blockade. TCRdb's copy holds only in-frame clones and misses some; the assay was immunoSEQ multiplex PCR. The profile covers around 3,400 clones, with around 96% appearing a single time and roughly 0.46% taken by the ten largest. The source of this sequence is a human donor with melanoma. Source: effector memory CD8+ T cells from blood, taken from a patient treated with checkpoint blockade. The chain employs TRBV15 and TRBJ2-1; D perhaps matches TRBD2 (5 bases). CDR3 DNA: TGTGCCACCAGCAGAGCGGGAACCCTCAATGAGCAGTTCTTC. Translation gives CATSRAGTLNEQFF.